This T cell receptor beta chain was captured by sequencing in a study of identical twins listed by TCRdb under 2016. Describing the broader study: TCR alpha and beta repertoires from monozygotic twins, unrelated adults of various ages and cord blood were deep-sequenced to test whether fetal clonotypes persist. To rule out contamination, replicate twin experiments were performed at different times with different library preparation protocols.

Library creation used 5' RACE. The data were produced on an Illumina HiSeq 2000. A universal primer binding site was added through template switching, and the final cDNA carried a unique molecular identifier so that TCR cDNA molecules could be counted accurately. Specific primers in the conserved constant-segment region were used to synthesize first-strand cDNA for the TCR alpha and beta chains. To control for contamination, every cDNA library was double barcoded, receiving both a SMART-Mk sample barcode and Illumina barcodes. TruSeq adapter sequences, together with Illumina sample barcodes, were added in two successive PCR steps. The Illumina HiSeq platform was used with custom primers to sequence TCR alpha and beta cDNA libraries. As for how the authors treated the data: MiGEC processed the raw reads to extract unique molecular identifiers, while MiXCR was used to determine the CDR3 positions. Recombination models were inferred per individual with the repgenHMM and IGoR tools using an EM algorithm. Shared clonotype analysis was performed with the tcR package in R, normalizing sharing by the product of cloneset sizes. To study raw recombination without the effects of thymic and clonal selection, out-of-frame nonproductive sequences were analyzed. Through fastp at Q25 and MiXCR, TCRdb rebuilt clones from the public reads, retaining in-frame beta chains. Every distinct CDR3 protein forms one entry, paired with its most common genes and DNA. The V and J calls were not made by the authors but by TCRdb's processing. Recorded for this sample are about 530,000 distinct CDR3 sequences; approximately 14% of them occurred a single time. Clones ranked in the top ten supply nearly 0.45% of the sample.

The table lists this clonotype with a count of one. Its antigen target is currently unknown. Base qualities are not at hand, and no much larger clone is one base apart. The germline V end is reduced by 3 bases and the J end by 9 bases; junction bases left unmatched: 5. In the germline V gene (reference sequence), CDR1 corresponds to LNHDA and CDR2 to SQIVND. The cysteine opens and the phenylalanine closes a CDR3 of 13 amino acids. Solely the CDR3 DNA is kept, with 39 bases framed from the first base. Every donor in the study was a healthy Caucasian. The twin cohort comprised three pairs of female monozygotic twins, all aged roughly 18 to 30 years. CD4+ and CD8+ T cell populations were isolated with positive isolation kits from Invitrogen. The full study reports these points: The excess sharing between twins in beta out-of-frame sequences was weaker because fewer shared sequences reduced the signal-to-noise ratio. Out-of-frame TCR alpha sharing in monozygotic twins was systematically underestimated by recombination models, whereas sharing between unrelated individuals was in agreement with the recombination models. Invariant T cells such as MAIT and iNKT could partly confound zero-insertion analyses, though diverse VJ usage argued against this for most clonotypes. Conclusions relied on cross-sectional statistical analysis, since the same donors could not be followed over many years. Abundant cord blood beta clonotypes had fewer insertions, young adult naive repertoires showed a similar but weaker trend, and memory repertoires showed no such trend. Compared with coincidental sharing between unrelated individuals, out-of-frame TCR alpha sequences shared between twins had an excess of sequences with low generation probability.

These data are also associated with another study on yellow fever vaccine responses in identical twins. Per the second study: The T cell response to vaccination in identical twins was reported by the authors to appear partly convergent and partly personalized. The study precisely tracked vaccine-responding T cell clones in identical twins.

In this chain, TRBV19 is recombined with TRBJ2-1; TRBD1 lines up with 7 middle nucleotides. Material for sequencing was CD4+ T cells sorted from blood. The TCR originated in a woman under 30 in good health. The DNA sequence follows: TGTGCCAGTAGTATTACAGGGGTTAGTGAGCAGTTCTTC. This sequence encodes CASSITGVSEQFF.